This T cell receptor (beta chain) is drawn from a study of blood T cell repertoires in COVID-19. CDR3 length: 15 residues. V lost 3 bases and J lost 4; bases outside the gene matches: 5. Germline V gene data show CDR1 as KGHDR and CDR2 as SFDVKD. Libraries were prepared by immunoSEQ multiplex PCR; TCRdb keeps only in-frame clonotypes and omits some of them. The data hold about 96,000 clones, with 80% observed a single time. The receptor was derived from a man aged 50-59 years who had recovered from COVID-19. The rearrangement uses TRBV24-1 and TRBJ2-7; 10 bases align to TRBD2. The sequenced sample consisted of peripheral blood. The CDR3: CATSDGLAGVYEQYF. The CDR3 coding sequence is TGTGCCACCAGTGATGGGCTAGCGGGAGTGTACGAGCAGTACTTC.